This T cell receptor beta chain was captured by sequencing in a study of shared clonotypes between healthy human individuals. Turning to the study itself: Used for every donor were three CD4 naive, three CD4 memory, two CD8 naive and one CD8 memory plate. Study-wide findings and caveats: Rarefaction indicated that sorted-subset sequencing remained incomplete although depth was large.

A note on this clone: What it binds is unknown.

TCRdb keeps only in-frame clones here, not all; method: immunoSEQ multiplex PCR. The sample records some 580,000 clones, roughly 97% being singletons. The germline V and J ends were trimmed by 5 bases and 6 bases, with 13 bases remaining between them. There are 13 residues in the CDR3. CDR1 and CDR2 (germline): SGHRS, YFSETQ. The material sequenced was naive CD4+ T cells sorted from blood. Subset reported: CD45RA+ positively selected. This sequence was found in a woman in her 30s in good health. The rearrangement uses TRBV5-1 and TRBJ2-3; possibly TRBD2 for D (5 bases). CDR3 sequence: CASRPGTADTQYF. The CDR3 DNA is TGCGCCAGCAGACCGGGAACGGCGGATACGCAGTATTTT.